The TCR beta chain described here comes from a study of blood T cell repertoires in COVID-19. Whole-study context: The United States, Italy and Spain provided the acute and convalescent COVID-19 samples.

In the original processing: The assay estimated nucleated cells by amplifying reference gene primers. Sequencing used immunoSEQ multiplex PCR; TCRdb keeps in-frame clones, though not all of them. V, J and clone size derive from that table, while D and trimming were established from the DNA sequence. The sample shows tens of thousands of clones, over 80% of them seen only once. There are 12 residues in the CDR3. Trimming shortened V by 6 bases and J by 7 bases, and 12 bases separated the two germline ends. CDR1 and CDR2 from the germline V gene are MGHDK and SYGVNS. The rearrangement joins TRBV25-1 to TRBJ1-2; perhaps TRBD1 as D (5 bases). The sequence was obtained from a human donor in a cohort sampled during active COVID-19. The material sequenced was peripheral blood. Here the CDR3 DNA reads TGTGCCAGCAGGGCAGGGTTCGTTGGCTACACCTTC. Translated, it gives CASRAGFVGYTF.